One and the same sample provided the 31 T cell receptor beta chains below, sequenced in a study of T cells in Graves' hyperthyroidism and ophthalmopathy. Researchers took RNA transcripts and amplified the TCR beta CDR3 regions from them. HTBI primers were employed in a first-round RT-PCR of the TCR CDR3. TCRdb fed the multiplex PCR reads into MiXCR, producing one record per CDR3 protein. The sample yields around 760,000 distinct CDR3 sequences, about a third seen once. The sequencing sample was made of blood. The receptors derive from a woman in her thirties or forties with Graves' hyperthyroidism.

This clonotype was found a few times. The J gene is TRBJ2-2, the V gene TRBV9; no firm D call. CDR1 and CDR2 (germline): SGDLS, YYNGEE. V lost 4 bases, J lost 0 bases, and 7 bases lay in between. The CDR3 sequence is 14 residues long. DNA for the CDR3: TGTGCCAGCAGCTCCAAGACGAACACCGGGGAGCTGTTTTTT. Translated, it gives CASSSKTNTGELFF.

This clonotype was seen many times. J is TRBJ1-1 and V is TRBV7-9, with 7 positions matching TRBD1. Per the germline V gene, CDR1 is SEHNR and CDR2 is FQNEAQ (reference sequence). The CDR3 length is 15 residues. With 5 bases clipped from V and 1 base from J, the junction kept 7 bases outside the gene matches. The CDR3 nucleotides read TGTGCCAGCAGCCCGGGGACAGCCACGAACACTGAAGCTTTCTTT. Protein product: CASSPGTATNTEAFF.

This clonotype has a handful of counts. The chain couples TRBV20-1 to TRBJ2-2; D remains ambiguous. CDR3 length: 17 residues. Per the germline V gene, CDR1 is DFQATT and CDR2 is SNEGSKA (reference sequence). The germline V and J ends were trimmed by 1 base and 0 bases, with 15 bases remaining between them. CDR3 amino acids: CSARVGHQVANTGELFF. The CDR3 region has the DNA TGCAGTGCTAGAGTTGGGCACCAGGTAGCGAACACCGGGGAGCTGTTTTTT.

This clonotype was recorded once. A much larger clone lies one base from this, so it may be a read error. The chain employs TRBV10-3 and TRBJ1-2; 7 positions agree with TRBD1. J lost 8 bases, V lost 6 bases, and 12 bases had no gene match. The CDR3 sequence is 14 residues long. Germline assignment: CDR1 ENHRY and CDR2 SYGVKD. The chain's CDR3 is CAISLQGGDGGYTF. In DNA form, the CDR3 reads TGTGCCATCAGCCTCCAGGGGGGGGACGGGGGCTACACCTTC.

The chain couples TRBV6-1 to TRBJ1-4; D is ambiguous. The germline gives CDR1 MNHNS, CDR2 SASEGT. The CDR3 is made up of 13 amino acids. V was shortened by 8 bases and J by 8 bases, with 15 bases between the two germline ends. In nucleotides, the CDR3 is TGTGCCAGCTCTCATAGACCCCTAGAAAAACTGTTTTTT. As protein: CASSHRPLEKLFF.

This clonotype was recorded many times. This rearrangement joins TRBV6-1 to TRBJ1-3; maybe TRBD1 (5 bases). The CDR3 sequence is 11 residues long. Per germline, CDR1 MNHNS and CDR2 SASEGT. The V end was cut by 10 bases, the J end by 6 bases, with 10 bases between. The CDR3 DNA reads TGTGCCATCCGGGACGTAAACACCATATATTTT. This encodes CAIRDVNTIYF.

The sample holds many counts of this clonotype. For the CDR3, the DNA is TGTGCCAGCAGCCCACGGGGGATAGTATCACCCCTCCACTTT. Translated, it gives CASSPRGIVSPLHF. The V call is TRBV5-4, the J call TRBJ1-6, with D possibly being TRBD1 (5 bases). The CDR3 runs 14 residues. V gave up 4 bases and J gave up 10 bases, with 15 bases separating them. The V gene's germline CDR1 is SGHNT and CDR2 YYREEE (reference sequence).

Ten or more counts support this clonotype. This sequence joins TRBV19 and TRBJ1-5; unclear D gene. The V gene's germline CDR1 is LNHDA and CDR2 SQIVND (reference sequence). The CDR3 contains 14 residues. V lost 5 bases and J 2 bases, leaving 10 bases between the germline ends. CDR3 bases: TGTGCCAGTAGTGACTTTTCGGGCAATCAGCCCCAGCATTTT. It yields the protein CASSDFSGNQPQHF.

The chain uses TRBV10-3 and TRBJ2-5; no clear D. V shed 0 bases and J shed 8 bases, with 10 bases lying between them. Germline V gene lookup returns CDR1 ENHRY and CDR2 SYGVKD. The CDR3 consists of 13 residues. The DNA for the CDR3 is TGTGCCATCAGTGAGTCTACTGGGGTTACCCAGTACTTC. Encoded protein: CAISESTGVTQYF.

The CDR3 reads CASSPGGGIRTEAFF. CDR3 bases: TGTGCCAGCAGTCCCGGAGGGGGGATAAGGACTGAAGCTTTCTTT. The chain has TRBV6-4 and TRBJ1-1; tentatively, D is TRBD1 (6 bases). Per germline, CDR1 MRHNA and CDR2 SNTAGT. Trimming took 5 bases from V and 5 from J, leaving 18 bases between them. This CDR3 is built from 15 residues.

This clonotype was observed at least ten times. V gene TRBV2 combines with J gene TRBJ1-5; tentatively, D is TRBD1 (5 bases). The CDR3 has 13 residues. Germline V gives CDR1 SNHLY, CDR2 FYNNEI. Trimming took 5 bases from V and 5 from J, leaving 10 bases between them. The CDR3: CASSWRGDQPQHF. CDR3 DNA sequence: TGTGCCAGCAGTTGGCGGGGGGATCAGCCCCAGCATTTT.

This rearrangement joins TRBV10-3 to TRBJ1-1; 8 bases agree with TRBD1. The CDR3 spans 15 residues. The V and J ends lost 3 bases and 4 bases, in that order; junction bases with no gene match: 7. CDR1 is ENHRY and CDR2 is SYGVKD in the germline V gene. As DNA, the CDR3 is TGTGCCATCAGTGATGCAGGGGGCCGTGGCACTGAAGCTTTCTTT. Protein sequence: CAISDAGGRGTEAFF.

V and J are TRBV7-2 and TRBJ2-7; 7 nucleotides agree with TRBD2. The tail of the sequence fits TRBJ2-5 better, so the J call may be wrong. The V gene's germline CDR1 is SGHTA and CDR2 FQGNSA. This CDR3 has 14 residues. The CDR3 nucleotides are TGTGCCAGCAGCTTATGGGGCGGGAGAGAGACCCAGTACTTC. Encoded protein: CASSLWGGRETQYF.

The chain has TRBV5-4 and TRBJ2-7, with D perhaps matching TRBD1 (6 bases). The CDR3 length is 14 residues. The V gene's germline CDR1 is SGHNT and CDR2 YYREEE (reference sequence). V was pared by 5 bases and J by 5 bases, with 17 bases between. This chain's CDR3 is CASSRSTGSNEQYF. DNA of the CDR3: TGTGCCAGCAGTCGATCCACAGGGAGCAACGAGCAGTACTTC.

CDR3 nucleotides: TGCAGTGCTAGAGATCGGGGGGGACAGCCCCAGCATTTT. Encoded protein: CSARDRGGQPQHF. The rearrangement joins TRBV20-1 to TRBJ1-5; D might be TRBD1 (5 bases). Trimming stripped 0 bases from V and 7 bases from J, with 10 bases between. This CDR3 contains 13 residues. Germline CDR1 is DFQATT and CDR2 is SNEGSKA (reference sequence).

To note about this clonotype: A read error is possible here, since a much larger clone lies one base away. The chain is built from TRBV7-3 and TRBJ2-5; D is unresolved. Germline loops: CDR1 SGHTA, CDR2 FQGTGA. The CDR3 loop spans 12 amino acids. In nucleotides, the CDR3 is TGTGCCAGCAGCCTACAGAAAGAGACCCAGTGCTTC. Amino acids: CASSLQKETQCF.

About this clonotype itself: One end of the junction is discordant with germline, which a read error may explain. The rearrangement uses TRBV7-9 and TRBJ2-7; 8 bases fit TRBD1. Germline values: CDR1 SEHNR, CDR2 FQNEAQ (reference sequence). This CDR3 has 15 residues. The CDR3 sequence is CASSPRGQASYEQYF. Here the CDR3 DNA reads TGCGCCAGCAGCCCCCGGGGACAGGCATCCTACGAGCAGTACTTC.

A single count supports this clonotype. V gene TRBV5-1 combines with J gene TRBJ2-2, with 7 bases lining up with TRBD1. The CDR3 length is 16 residues. Germline assignment: CDR1 SGHRS and CDR2 YFSETQ. V shed 9 bases, J shed 5 bases, and the junction held 16 bases outside the gene matches. DNA for the CDR3: TGCGCCACCCCCCGCAGAGGGGACAGTCAAACCGGGGAGCTGTTTTTT. As protein: CATPRRGDSQTGELFF. Full variable domain (rest looked up from reference TRBV5-1 and TRBJ2-2): KAGVTQTPRYLIKTRGQQVTLSCSPISGHRSVSWYQQTPGQGLQFLFEYFSETQRNKGNFPGRFSGRQFSNSRSEMNVSTLELGDSALYLCATPRRGDSQTGELFFGEGSRLTVL.

For this clonotype: This may be a read error, as it is one base from a much larger clone. The chain employs TRBV6-2 or TRBV6-3 and TRBJ2-2; no definite D call. Deletions cut 4 bases from V and 3 bases from J, with 3 bases between. The CDR3 loop spans 12 amino acids. Germline CDR1 MNHEY, CDR2 SVGEGT. The DNA for the CDR3 is TGTGCCAGCAGTTGGTACACCGGGGAGCTGTTTTTT. Translating it yields CASSWYTGELFF.

This clonotype was seen repeatedly, ten times or more. The chain couples TRBV7-9 to TRBJ1-2; D remains unclear. There are 14 residues in the CDR3. With 2 bases removed from V and 3 bases from J, the gap between germline ends came to 10 bases. Germline V CDR1 and CDR2: SEHNR, FQNEAQ (reference sequence). CDR3 amino acids: CASSLKGGDYGYTF. In nucleotides, the CDR3 is TGTGCCAGCAGCTTAAAAGGAGGCGACTATGGCTACACCTTC. The full variable domain, rest sourced from reference TRBV7-9 and TRBJ1-2, is DTGVSQNPRHKITKRGQNVTFRCDPISEHNRLYWYRQTLGQGPEFLTYFQNEAQLEKSRLLSDRFSAERPKGSFSTLEIQRTEQGDSAMYLCASSLKGGDYGYTFGSGTRLTVV.

This clonotype was observed many times. J is TRBJ1-5 and V is TRBV24-1; D gene unclear. The CDR3 runs to 15 residues. Germline V lookup: CDR1 KGHDR, CDR2 SFDVKD. V was clipped by 5 bases and J by 3 bases, with 13 bases between them. The CDR3 reads CATSGESGVNQPQHF. The CDR3, as DNA: TGTGCCACCAGTGGAGAGAGCGGCGTCAATCAGCCCCAGCATTTT.

The table lists this clonotype with a few counts. V gene TRBV9 combines with J gene TRBJ2-5; a weak D match, TRBD2 (6 bases). The CDR3 covers 14 residues. Germline V gives CDR1 SGDLS, CDR2 YYNGEE. The V gene lost 3 bases and the J gene lost 6 bases, with 15 bases spanning the gap. The CDR3 spells CASSGGTGGQTQYF. The CDR3 nucleotides are TGTGCCAGCAGCGGGGGGACTGGCGGGCAGACCCAGTACTTC.

This clonotype was seen repeatedly, ten times or more. The junction and the germline gene differ at one end; a read error may be behind it. The chain carries TRBV7-9 and TRBJ1-6; a weak D match, TRBD1 (5 bases). This CDR3 spans 14 amino acids. The germline gives CDR1 SEHNR, CDR2 FQNEAQ (reference sequence). The CDR3: CASSQGEVSSPLHF. CDR3 sequence (DNA): TGCGCCAGCAGCCAGGGTGAGGTTTCCTCACCCCTCCACTTT.

J is TRBJ1-4 and V is TRBV11-1; 8 nucleotides agree with TRBD1. The V gene end was trimmed by 2 bases and the J gene end by 6 bases; junction bases not matched to a gene: 5. The CDR3 is made up of 15 amino acids. Germline V lookup: CDR1 SGHAT, CDR2 FQDESV (reference sequence). The CDR3 is CASSLRTGSHEKLFF. CDR3 in DNA: TGTGCCAGCAGCTTAAGGACAGGGTCCCATGAAAAACTGTTTTTT.

This clonotype occurred many times. V and J are TRBV7-2 and TRBJ1-5, with no clear D. Trimming stripped 1 base from V and 0 bases from J, with 7 bases between. The CDR3 loop spans 15 amino acids. The germline V gene has CDR1 SGHTA and CDR2 FQGNSA. The CDR3 DNA sequence: TGTGCCAGCAGCTTAGACGGGGTTAGCAATCAGCCCCAGCATTTT. This sequence encodes CASSLDGVSNQPQHF.

This clonotype was detected ten times or more. V gene TRBV7-9 combines with J gene TRBJ2-5; 8 bases fit TRBD1. This CDR3 has 13 residues. V lost 5 bases and J lost 4; bases outside the gene matches: 3. From germline, CDR1 is SEHNR and CDR2 FQNEAQ (reference sequence). CDR3 loop: CASSGQGPETQYF. The CDR3 nucleotides are TGTGCCAGCAGCGGACAGGGACCAGAGACCCAGTACTTC. Full variable domain (outside the CDR3, taken from reference TRBV7-9 and TRBJ2-5): DTGVSQNPRHKITKRGQNVTFRCDPISEHNRLYWYRQTLGQGPEFLTYFQNEAQLEKSRLLSDRFSAERPKGSFSTLEIQRTEQGDSAMYLCASSGQGPETQYFGPGTRLLVL.

This clonotype occurred many times. This sequence joins TRBV25-1 and TRBJ1-4; D call uncertain. There are 11 residues in the CDR3. CDR1 is MGHDK, CDR2 SYGVNS, per germline. V lost 7 bases and J 8 bases, leaving 8 bases between the germline ends. The CDR3 here is CASTENEKLFF. For the CDR3, the DNA is TGTGCCAGCACGGAGAACGAAAAACTGTTTTTT.

The chain links TRBV5-4 to TRBJ2-7, with 9 positions matching TRBD1. From germline, CDR1 is SGHNT and CDR2 YYREEE (reference sequence). CDR3 length: 17 amino acids. After removal of 0 bases from V and 0 bases from J, the junction contained 7 bases not matched to a gene. The CDR3 DNA is TGTGCCAGCAGCTTGGCACCGTGGACAGGGGCCTCCTACGAGCAGTACTTC. This encodes CASSLAPWTGASYEQYF.

This clonotype showed up many times. The chain employs TRBV9 and TRBJ2-5, with D perhaps matching TRBD1 (6 bases). V was clipped by 4 bases and J by 3 bases, with 10 bases between them. Germline-derived CDR1 and CDR2 are SGDLS and YYNGEE. The length of the CDR3 is 13 residues. CDR3 amino acids: CASSLQGEETQYF. The CDR3 nucleotides read TGTGCCAGCAGCTTACAGGGCGAAGAGACCCAGTACTTC.

The genes are TRBV7-2 and TRBJ2-1; the match to TRBD2 covers 8 bases. Germline lookup yields CDR1 SGHTA and CDR2 FQGNSA. V lost 5 bases to trimming and J lost 7 bases; unmatched junction nucleotides: 7. The CDR3 has 14 residues. This CDR3 reads CASSMTGGGNEQFF. CDR3 nucleotide sequence: TGTGCCAGCAGCATGACCGGGGGGGGAAATGAGCAGTTCTTC.

This clonotype has just a few counts. The V and J genes are TRBV6-5 and TRBJ1-1, with 9 positions matching TRBD1. The CDR3 contains 14 residues. The V gene end was trimmed by 5 bases and the J gene end by 4 bases; junction bases not matched to a gene: 5. Germline V gives CDR1 MNHEY, CDR2 SVGAGI. The CDR3: CASSTPDRGTEAFF. Written as DNA, the CDR3 is TGTGCCAGCAGTACCCCGGACAGGGGCACTGAAGCTTTCTTT.